This T cell receptor (beta chain) comes out of a study of T cell clonality in common variable immunodeficiency. Study-wide results and caveats: Common variable immunodeficiency TCR beta sequences reportedly had fewer deletions and N-nucleotide insertions. CVID subjects had higher TCRbeta clonality than healthy controls, most marked in about a third.

Control and CVID samples contributed equal amounts of genomic DNA. Libraries were prepared by immunoSEQ multiplex PCR; TCRdb keeps only in-frame clonotypes and omits some of them. The sample holds about 32,000 clones, and no clone turns up only once. CDR3 length: 14 amino acids. Trimming pared 5 bases from V and 0 bases from J, leaving 10 bases between. Per the germline V gene, CDR1 is SEHNR and CDR2 is FQNEAQ (reference sequence). Heparinized whole blood, about 5 to 9 ml, came from each donor. This clone was seen ten or more times. Antigen unknown. The CDR3 is cut off 3 residues early in the read; its end comes from the germline J gene.

The chain couples TRBV7-9 to TRBJ2-5, with a weak D call TRBD2 (5 bases). The sequencing sample was made of peripheral blood mononuclear cells. This receptor was obtained from a person aged 18 to 75 in good health. CDR3 in amino acids: CASSLPGNQETQYF. CDR3 DNA, as far as it was read: TGTGCCAGCAGCCTACCGGGGAACCAAGAGACC.